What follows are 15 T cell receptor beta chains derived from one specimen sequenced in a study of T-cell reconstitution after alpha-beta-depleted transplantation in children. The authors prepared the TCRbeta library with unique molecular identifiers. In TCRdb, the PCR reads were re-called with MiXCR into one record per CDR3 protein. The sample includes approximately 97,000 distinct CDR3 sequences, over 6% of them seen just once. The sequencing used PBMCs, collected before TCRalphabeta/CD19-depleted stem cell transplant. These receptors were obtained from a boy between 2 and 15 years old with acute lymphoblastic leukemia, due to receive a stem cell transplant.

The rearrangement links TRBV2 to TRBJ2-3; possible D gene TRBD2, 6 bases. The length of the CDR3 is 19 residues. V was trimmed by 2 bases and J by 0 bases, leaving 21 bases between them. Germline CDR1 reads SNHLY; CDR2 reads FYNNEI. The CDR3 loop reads CASSEWVNGGTASTDTQYF. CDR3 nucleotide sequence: TGTGCCAGCAGTGAATGGGTTAACGGGGGAACCGCTAGCACAGATACGCAGTATTTT.

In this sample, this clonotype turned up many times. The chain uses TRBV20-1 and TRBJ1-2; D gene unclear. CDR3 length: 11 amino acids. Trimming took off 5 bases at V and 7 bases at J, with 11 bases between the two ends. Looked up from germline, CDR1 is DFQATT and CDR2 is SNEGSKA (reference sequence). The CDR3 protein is CSAPVEGGYTF. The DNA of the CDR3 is TGCAGTGCTCCAGTTGAGGGTGGCTACACCTTC.

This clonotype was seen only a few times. The CDR3 bases are TGCGCCAGCAGCCGACAGTTAGATACGCAGTATTTT. Protein sequence: CASSRQLDTQYF. This chain joins TRBV5-1 and TRBJ2-3; D might be TRBD1 (5 bases). The CDR3 is 12 residues long. Trimming cost V 4 bases and J 5 bases, with 8 bases left between them. The germline V gene encodes CDR1 SGHRS and CDR2 YFSETQ.

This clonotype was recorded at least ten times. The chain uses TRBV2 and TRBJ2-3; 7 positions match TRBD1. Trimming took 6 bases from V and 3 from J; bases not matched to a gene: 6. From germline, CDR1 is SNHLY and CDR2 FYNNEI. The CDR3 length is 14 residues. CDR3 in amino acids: CASRTQGPTDTQYF. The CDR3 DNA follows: TGTGCCAGCAGGACACAGGGGCCTACAGATACGCAGTATTTT.

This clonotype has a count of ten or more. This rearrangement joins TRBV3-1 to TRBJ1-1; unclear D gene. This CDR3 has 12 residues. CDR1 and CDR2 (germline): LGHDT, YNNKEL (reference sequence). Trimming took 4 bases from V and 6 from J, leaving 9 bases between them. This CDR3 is CASSRDSSEAFF. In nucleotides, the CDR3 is TGTGCCAGCAGCCGGGATTCTTCTGAAGCTTTCTTT. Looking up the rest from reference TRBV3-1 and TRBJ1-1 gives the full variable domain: DTAVSQTPKYLVTQMGNDKSIKCEQNLGHDTMYWYKQDSKKFLKIMFSYNNKELIINETVPNRFSPKSPDKAHLNLHINSLELGDSAVYFCASSRDSSEAFFGQGTRLTVV.

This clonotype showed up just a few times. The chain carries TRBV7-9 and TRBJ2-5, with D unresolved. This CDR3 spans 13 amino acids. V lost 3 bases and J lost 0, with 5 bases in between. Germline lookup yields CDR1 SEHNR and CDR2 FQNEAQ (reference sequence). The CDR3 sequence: CASSFPHQETQYF. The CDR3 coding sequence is TGTGCCAGCAGCTTCCCCCACCAAGAGACCCAGTACTTC.

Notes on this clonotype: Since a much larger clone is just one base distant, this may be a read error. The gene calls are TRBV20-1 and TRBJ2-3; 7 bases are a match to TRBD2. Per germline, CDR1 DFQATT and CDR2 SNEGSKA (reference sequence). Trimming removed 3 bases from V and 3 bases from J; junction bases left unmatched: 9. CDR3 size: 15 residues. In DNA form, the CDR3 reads TGCAGTGCTAGGGGGTCGGCGGGGGATACAGATACGCAGTATTTT. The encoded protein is CSARGSAGDTDTQYF.

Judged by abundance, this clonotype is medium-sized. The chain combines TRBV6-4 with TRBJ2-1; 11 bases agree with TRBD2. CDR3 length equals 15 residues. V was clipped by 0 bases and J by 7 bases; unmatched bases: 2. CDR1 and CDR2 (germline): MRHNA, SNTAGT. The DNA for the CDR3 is TGTGCCAGCAGTGACTCTAGCGGGGGGGCGAATGAGCAGTTCTTC. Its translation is CASSDSSGGANEQFF.

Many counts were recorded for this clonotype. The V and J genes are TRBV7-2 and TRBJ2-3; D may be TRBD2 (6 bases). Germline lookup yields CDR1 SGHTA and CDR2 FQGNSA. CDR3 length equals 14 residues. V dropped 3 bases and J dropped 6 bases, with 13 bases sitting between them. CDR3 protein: CASSLVGAGDTQYF. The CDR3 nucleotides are TGTGCCAGCAGCTTGGTTGGGGCGGGGGATACGCAGTATTTT.

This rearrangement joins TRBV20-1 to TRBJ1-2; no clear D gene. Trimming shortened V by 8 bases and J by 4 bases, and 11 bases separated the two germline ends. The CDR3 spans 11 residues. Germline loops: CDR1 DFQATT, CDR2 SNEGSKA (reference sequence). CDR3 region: CSLDRAYGYTF. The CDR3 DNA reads TGCAGTCTTGACCGCGCCTATGGCTACACCTTC.

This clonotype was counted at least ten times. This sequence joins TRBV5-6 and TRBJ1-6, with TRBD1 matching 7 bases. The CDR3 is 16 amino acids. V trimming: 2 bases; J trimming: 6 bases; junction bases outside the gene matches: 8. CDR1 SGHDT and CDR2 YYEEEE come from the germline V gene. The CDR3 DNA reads TGTGCCAGCAGCTTCAGCCCGGGACAGCTTAATTCACCCCTCCACTTT. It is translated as CASSFSPGQLNSPLHF.

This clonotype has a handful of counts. CDR3 in amino acids: CASREYGTGFNEQYF. Written as DNA, the CDR3 is TGTGCCAGCAGAGAGTACGGGACAGGGTTCAACGAGCAGTACTTC. This sequence joins TRBV5-5 and TRBJ2-7, with 9 bases matching TRBD1. The CDR3 is 15 residues long. Germline trimming cut 5 bases from V and 5 bases from J; bases unmatched to any gene: 11. Germline V lookup: CDR1 SGHKS, CDR2 YYEKEE (reference sequence).

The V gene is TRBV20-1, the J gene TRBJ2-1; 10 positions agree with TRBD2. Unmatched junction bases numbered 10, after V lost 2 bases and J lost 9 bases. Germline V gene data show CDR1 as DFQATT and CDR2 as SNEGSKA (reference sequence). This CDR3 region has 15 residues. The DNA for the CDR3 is TGCAGTGCTAGACCTGGGACTAGCGCCATACGTGAGCAGTTCTTC. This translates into CSARPGTSAIREQFF.

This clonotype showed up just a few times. CDR3 sequence (DNA): TGTGCCAGCAGCGCAGTACTAGCGGGGGGGAACAATGAGCAGTTCTTC. This sequence encodes CASSAVLAGGNNEQFF. The chain links TRBV9 to TRBJ2-1; 13 bases map to TRBD2. The trim removed 3 bases at V and 5 bases at J, leaving 5 bases unmatched. The CDR3 runs to 16 residues. Germline-derived CDR1 and CDR2 are SGDLS and YYNGEE.

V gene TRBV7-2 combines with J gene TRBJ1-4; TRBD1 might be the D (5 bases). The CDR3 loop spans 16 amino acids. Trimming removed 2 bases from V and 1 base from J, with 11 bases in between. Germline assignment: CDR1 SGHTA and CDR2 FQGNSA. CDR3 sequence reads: CASSLNQGGTNEKLFF. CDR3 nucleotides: TGTGCCAGCAGCTTAAACCAGGGAGGAACTAATGAAAAACTGTTTTTT.